The rows below give T cell receptor beta chains drawn from one sample of a study of T cell responses to AZD1222 COVID-19 vaccine. The assay was immunoSEQ multiplex PCR, and TCRdb's table has in-frame clones only and misses some. The repertoire consists of tens of thousands of clones, with around nine tenths occurring once and the leading ten covering 6.9%. Source: peripheral blood, taken 28 days after the second AZD1222 dose. Source of these receptors: an adult who received the AZD1222 COVID-19 vaccine. Each CDR3 is given with its conserved first and last residue. The order of the fields is clone size, V gene, D gene, J gene, CDR3 DNA, CDR3 protein. The D gene is left open where the match is weak. Rows give clone size only sometimes, using once, few, many, or a class for an expanded clone.

>.|TRBV28|.|TRBJ1-5
TGTGCCAGCAGCCCGGGGCCTCCCCGGAGCAATCAGCCCCAGCATTTT
CASSPGPPRSNQPQHF
>.|TRBV7-9|.|TRBJ2-2
TGTGCCAGCAGCCCTAAGTTGGGGCTGAACACCGGGGAGCTGTTTTTT
CASSPKLGLNTGELFF
>.|TRBV6-4|.|TRBJ2-5
TGTGCCAGCAGTGGCCGGGAGGGGGCCAGGTTCCGCGAAGAGACCCAGTACTTC
CASSGREGARFREETQYF
>few|TRBV6-1|.|TRBJ2-5
TGTGCCAGCAGTGAAGACAGGGTAGTCGAGACCCAGTACTTC
CASSEDRVVETQYF
>.|TRBV5-1|.|TRBJ1-4
TGCGCCAGCAGCTTGGCCTCGGGTGAAAAACTGTTTTTT
CASSLASGEKLFF
>.|TRBV19|.|TRBJ1-5
TGTGCCAGTAGGATGGACAGTAGCAATCAGCCCCAGCATTTT
CASRMDSSNQPQHF
>few|TRBV19|.|TRBJ1-2
TGTGCCAGTAGTATCGGAGGAATGGGGGATGGCTACACCTTC
CASSIGGMGDGYTF
>.|TRBV7-9|.|TRBJ1-1
TGTGCCAGCAGGCCCCCCGGACCGGTTTCCCCCAACACTGAAGCTTTCTTT
CASRPPGPVSPNTEAFF
>.|TRBV28|.|TRBJ2-7
TGTGCCAGCAGCGGACGGGCCCCCTACGAGCAGTACTTC
CASSGRAPYEQYF
>.|TRBV6-1|.|TRBJ2-7
TGTGCCAGCAGTGAATACGCCAGGACCTACGAGCAGTACTTC
CASSEYARTYEQYF
>.|TRBV7-2|.|TRBJ1-3
TGTGCCAGCAGCTTAGGGGCTAGCTCTGGAAACACCATATATTTT
CASSLGASSGNTIYF
>.|TRBV14|TRBD1|TRBJ1-2
TGTGCCAGCAGCCCAACCTTTTCCGGGACAGGGGGCGGCTACACCTTC
CASSPTFSGTGGGYTF
>.|TRBV2|TRBD2|TRBJ2-1
TGTGCCAGCAGTCCCCTCCTTGCTAGCGGGTCCGAAAGTGAGCAGTTCTTC
CASSPLLASGSESEQFF
>.|TRBV19|.|TRBJ2-7
TGTGCCAGTAGTTCACAGGGCTACGAGCAGTACTTC
CASSSQGYEQYF
>.|TRBV28|.|TRBJ1-5
TGTGCCAGCAGTCCGGAAAAGGTGGGGTATCAGCCCCAGCATTTT
CASSPEKVGYQPQHF
>.|TRBV19|.|TRBJ1-4
TGTGCCAGTAAAGATCTCGGGACACCGGATGAAAAACTGTTTTTT
CASKDLGTPDEKLFF
>.|TRBV3-1/TRBV3-2|.|TRBJ1-1
TGTGCCAGCAGCCAAGCACGTGGGACGGTGAACACTGAAGCTTTCTTT
CASSQARGTVNTEAFF
>.|TRBV24-1|TRBD2|TRBJ2-1
TGTGCCACCAGTGATTTCGGGACTAGCGGGAATAATGAGCAGTTCTTC
CATSDFGTSGNNEQFF
>.|TRBV27|.|TRBJ1-1
TGTGCCAGCAGTTTATACGCCGTGAGGTCCTCCCGGGAAGCTTTCTTT
CASSLYAVRSSREAFF
>.|TRBV7-2|.|TRBJ1-6
TGTGCCAGCAGCTTAGACAGGAGCTTTTCACCCCTCCACTTT
CASSLDRSFSPLHF
>.|TRBV12-3/TRBV12-4|.|TRBJ2-7
TGTGCCAGCAGCTTTAGCGGCTCTTGGGAGCAGTACTTC
CASSFSGSWEQYF
>.|TRBV19|TRBD2|TRBJ2-1
TGTGCCAGTAGTATTAGCGGGAGTACCCACAATGAGCAGTTCTTC
CASSISGSTHNEQFF
>.|TRBV28|TRBD1|TRBJ2-7
TGTGCCAGCAGTTCCCCGGGACAGACATACGAGCAGTACTTC
CASSSPGQTYEQYF
>.|TRBV12-3/TRBV12-4|.|TRBJ2-7
TGTGCCAGCAGTAGCGGTTACGAGCAGTACTTC
CASSSGYEQYF
>once|TRBV28|.|TRBJ1-5
TGTGCCAGCAGTTTGTGGCAGATGTATAGCAATCAGCCCCAGCATTTT
CASSLWQMYSNQPQHF
>few|TRBV7-6|TRBD1|TRBJ1-1
TGTGCCAGCAGCCCGAGCAGGGGGGGCAACACTGAAGCTTTCTTT
CASSPSRGGNTEAFF
>.|TRBV20-1|.|TRBJ1-2
TGCAGTGCTAGTAACTTTGGCGGAGGAGGGGTACGGTACTATGGCTACACCTTC
CSASNFGGGGVRYYGYTF
>.|TRBV5-1|.|TRBJ2-7
TGCGCCAGCAGCTTGGCCCCCCAGGGACTCACCCACTACGAGCAGTACTTC
CASSLAPQGLTHYEQYF
>.|TRBV3-1/TRBV3-2|.|TRBJ1-1
TGTGCCAGCAGCCGCCGGGACGCCTCCACTGAAGCTTTCTTT
CASSRRDASTEAFF